Described below is a single T cell receptor (beta chain) sequence and its context. The antigen remains undetermined. This entry belongs to a study of T cell responses to AZD1222 COVID-19 vaccine. Study-level background: Pooling covered second doses at about 4 or about 12 weeks.

J gave up 4 bases and V 5 bases, and 12 bases lay outside the gene matches. Germline CDR1 MDHEN, CDR2 SYDVKM. There are 17 residues in the CDR3. Method: immunoSEQ multiplex PCR; TCRdb's copy keeps in-frame clones and lacks some. The sample has around 50,000 clones; around 80% are singletons. Study-level results: After two AZD1222 doses, spike-specific TCR breadth and depth rose versus day 0. Donors were mostly white British, more females; clonal diversity possibly underestimated. Reportedly, nearly half the spike-specific TCRs target unmutated variant regions.

V gene TRBV28 combines with J gene TRBJ2-1; 9 nucleotides match TRBD1. Material: peripheral blood, obtained on day 0 of AZD1222 vaccination. The sequence was obtained from an adult in good health. CDR3 nucleotides: TGTGCCAGCAGTCCCTCCCTCGGGACAGGGACATACAATGAGCAGTTCTTC. Translation gives CASSPSLGTGTYNEQFF. The variable domain in full, with the rest retrieved from reference TRBV28 and TRBJ2-1, is DVKVTQSSRYLVKRTGEKVFLECVQDMDHENMFWYRQDPGLGLRLIYFSYDVKMKEKGDIPEGYSVSREKKERFSLILESASTNQTSMYLCASSPSLGTGTYNEQFFGPGTRLTVL.